This T cell receptor beta chain stems from a study of human T cells and chemical hapten exposure. A single record per CDR3 protein comes from TCRdb applying MiXCR to the RACE reads. The table lists around 110,000 distinct CDR3 sequences, about 10% of them singletons. CDR1 MGHRA and CDR2 YSYEKL come from the germline V gene. Germline trimming cut 4 bases from V and 2 bases from J; bases unmatched to any gene: 6. This CDR3 is 15 amino acids long. Time point described: patch test 3, about 24 weeks after DPC sensitization. Treatment here: therapeutic diphenylcyclopropenone sensitization with weekly scalp DPC. A few counts support this clonotype.

The specimen was whole blood, collected in connection with sensitization to the hapten diphenylcyclopropenone (DPC). The source of this sequence is a woman aged 45-59 years with alopecia areata. Some clones in this sample may be carry-over from other donors' samples. The chain joins TRBV4-1 to TRBJ2-7; TRBD2 matches at 9 bases. CDR3 DNA: TGCGCCAGCAGCCCCATTGGCGGGGGGGCCTACGAGCAGTACTTC. As protein: CASSPIGGGAYEQYF.